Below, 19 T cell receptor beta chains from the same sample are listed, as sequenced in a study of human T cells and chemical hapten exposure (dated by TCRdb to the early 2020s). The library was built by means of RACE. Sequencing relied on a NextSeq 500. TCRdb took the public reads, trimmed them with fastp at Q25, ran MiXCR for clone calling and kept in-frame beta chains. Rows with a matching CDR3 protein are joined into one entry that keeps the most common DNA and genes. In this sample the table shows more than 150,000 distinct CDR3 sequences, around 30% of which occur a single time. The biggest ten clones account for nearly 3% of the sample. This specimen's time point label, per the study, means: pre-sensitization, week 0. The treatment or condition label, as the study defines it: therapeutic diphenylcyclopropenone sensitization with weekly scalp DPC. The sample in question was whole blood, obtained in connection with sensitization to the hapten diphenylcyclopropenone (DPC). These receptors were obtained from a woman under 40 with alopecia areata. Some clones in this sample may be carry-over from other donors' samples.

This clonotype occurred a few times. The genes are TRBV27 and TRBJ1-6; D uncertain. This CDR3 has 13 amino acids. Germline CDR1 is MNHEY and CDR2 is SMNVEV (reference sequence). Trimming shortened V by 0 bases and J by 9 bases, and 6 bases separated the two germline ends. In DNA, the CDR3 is TGTGCCAGCAGTTTATCCGGTCCTTCACCCCTCCACTTT. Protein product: CASSLSGPSPLHF.

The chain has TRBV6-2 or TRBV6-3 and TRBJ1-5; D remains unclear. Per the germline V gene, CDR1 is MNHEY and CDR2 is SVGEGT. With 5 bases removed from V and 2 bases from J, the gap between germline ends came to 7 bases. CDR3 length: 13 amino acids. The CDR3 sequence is CASSGVGNQPQHF. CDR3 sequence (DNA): TGTGCCAGCAGTGGGGTCGGCAATCAGCCCCAGCATTTT.

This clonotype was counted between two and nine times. CDR3 coding DNA: TGTGCCAGCAGCTCATACCTCGGACAGGGTCCCGGGGAGCTGTTTTTT. Translation gives CASSSYLGQGPGELFF. The chain employs TRBV7-9 and TRBJ2-2, with 8 bases that match TRBD1. The V gene's germline CDR1 is SEHNR and CDR2 FQNEAQ (reference sequence). The CDR3 runs to 16 residues. V trimming: 4 bases; J trimming: 6 bases; junction bases outside the gene matches: 10.

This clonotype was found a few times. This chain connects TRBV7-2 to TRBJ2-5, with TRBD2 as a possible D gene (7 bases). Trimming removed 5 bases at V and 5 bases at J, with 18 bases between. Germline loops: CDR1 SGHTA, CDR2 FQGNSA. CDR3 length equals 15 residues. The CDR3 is CASSHAAGGGETQYF. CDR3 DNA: TGTGCCAGCAGCCATGCGGCCGGCGGGGGCGAGACCCAGTACTTC. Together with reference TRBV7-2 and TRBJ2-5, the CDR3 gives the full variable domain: GAGVSQSPSNKVTEKGKDVELRCDPISGHTALYWYRQSLGQGLEFLIYFQGNSAPDKSGLPSDRFSAERTGGSVSTLTIQRTQQEDSAVYLCASSHAAGGGETQYFGPGTRLLVL.

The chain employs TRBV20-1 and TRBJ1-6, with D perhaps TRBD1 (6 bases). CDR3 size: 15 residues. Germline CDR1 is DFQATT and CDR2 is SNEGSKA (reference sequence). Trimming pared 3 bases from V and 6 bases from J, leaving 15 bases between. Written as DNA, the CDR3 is TGCAGTGCTAGGGTCGGGGGGGCGTCTAATTCACCCCTCCACTTT. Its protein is CSARVGGASNSPLHF.

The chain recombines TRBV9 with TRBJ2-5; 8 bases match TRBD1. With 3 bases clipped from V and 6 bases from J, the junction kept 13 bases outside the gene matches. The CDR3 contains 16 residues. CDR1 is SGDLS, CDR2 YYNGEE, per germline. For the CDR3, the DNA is TGTGCCAGCAGCGCTCACCCGTTCGGACAGGGAAAGACCCAGTACTTC. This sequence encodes CASSAHPFGQGKTQYF.

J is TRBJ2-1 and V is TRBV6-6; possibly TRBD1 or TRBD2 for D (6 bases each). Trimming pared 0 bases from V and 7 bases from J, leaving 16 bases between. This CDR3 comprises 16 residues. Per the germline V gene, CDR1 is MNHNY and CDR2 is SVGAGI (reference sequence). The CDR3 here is CASSYSGGGWPNEQFF. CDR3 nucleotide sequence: TGTGCCAGCAGTTACTCGGGGGGCGGGTGGCCTAATGAGCAGTTCTTC.

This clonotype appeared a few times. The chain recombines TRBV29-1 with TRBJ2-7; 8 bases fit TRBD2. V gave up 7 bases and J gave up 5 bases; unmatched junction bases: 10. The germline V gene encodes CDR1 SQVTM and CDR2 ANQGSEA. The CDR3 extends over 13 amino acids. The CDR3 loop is CSGVPAGGDEQYF. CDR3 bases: TGCAGCGGTGTCCCCGCGGGGGGCGACGAGCAGTACTTC.

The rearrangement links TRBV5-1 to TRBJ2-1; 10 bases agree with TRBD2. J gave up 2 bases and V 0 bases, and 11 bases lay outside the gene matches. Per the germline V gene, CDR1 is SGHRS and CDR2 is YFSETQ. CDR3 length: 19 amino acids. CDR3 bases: TGCGCCAGCAGCTTGGGAAACCTTAACAGCGGGAGGGCCTACAATGAGCAGTTCTTC. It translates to CASSLGNLNSGRAYNEQFF.

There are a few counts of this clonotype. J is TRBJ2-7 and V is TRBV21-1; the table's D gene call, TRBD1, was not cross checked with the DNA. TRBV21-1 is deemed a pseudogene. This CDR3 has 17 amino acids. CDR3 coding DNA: TGTGCCAGCAGCAAAGAGTATACAATCCCCGGTTTGGACGAGCAGTACTTC. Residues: CASSKEYTIPGLDEQYF.

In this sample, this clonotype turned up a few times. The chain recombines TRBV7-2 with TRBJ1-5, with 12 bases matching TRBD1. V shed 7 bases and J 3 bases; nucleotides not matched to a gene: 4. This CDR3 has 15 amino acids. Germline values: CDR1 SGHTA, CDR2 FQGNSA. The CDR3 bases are TGTGCCAGCACCCGGGACAGGGGGCCCAATCAGCCCCAGCATTTT. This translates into CASTRDRGPNQPQHF.

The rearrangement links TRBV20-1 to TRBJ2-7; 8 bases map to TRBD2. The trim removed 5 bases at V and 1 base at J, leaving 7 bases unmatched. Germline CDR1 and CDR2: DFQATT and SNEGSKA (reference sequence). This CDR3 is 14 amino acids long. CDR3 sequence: CSARWAGGSYEQYF. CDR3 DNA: TGCAGTGCTCGCTGGGCGGGGGGATCCTACGAGCAGTACTTC.

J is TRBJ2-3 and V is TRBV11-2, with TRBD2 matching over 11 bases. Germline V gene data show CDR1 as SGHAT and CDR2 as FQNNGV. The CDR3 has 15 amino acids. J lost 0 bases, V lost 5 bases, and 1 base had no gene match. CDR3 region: CASSLAGGSTDTQYF. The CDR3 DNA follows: TGTGCCAGCAGCCTAGCGGGAGGCAGCACAGATACGCAGTATTTT.

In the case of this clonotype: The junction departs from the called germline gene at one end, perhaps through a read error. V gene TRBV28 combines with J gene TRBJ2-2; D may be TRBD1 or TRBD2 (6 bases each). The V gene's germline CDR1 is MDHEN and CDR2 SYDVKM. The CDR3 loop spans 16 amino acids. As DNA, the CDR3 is TGTACCAGCAGTTTACTGGGGGGCCAAAACACCGGGGAGCTGTTTTTT. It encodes CTSSLLGGQNTGELFF.

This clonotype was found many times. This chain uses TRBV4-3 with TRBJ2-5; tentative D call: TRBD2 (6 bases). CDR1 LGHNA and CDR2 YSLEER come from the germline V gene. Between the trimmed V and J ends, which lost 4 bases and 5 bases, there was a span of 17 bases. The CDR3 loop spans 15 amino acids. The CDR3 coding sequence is TGCGCCAGCAGCCCGCCAGGGACTGAGGTGGAGACCCAGTACTTC. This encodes CASSPPGTEVETQYF.

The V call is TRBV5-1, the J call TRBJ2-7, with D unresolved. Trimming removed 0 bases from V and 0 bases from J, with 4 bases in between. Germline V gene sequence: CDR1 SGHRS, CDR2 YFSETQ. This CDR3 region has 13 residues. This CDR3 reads CASSLASSYEQYF. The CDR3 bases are TGCGCCAGCAGCTTGGCCAGCTCCTACGAGCAGTACTTC.

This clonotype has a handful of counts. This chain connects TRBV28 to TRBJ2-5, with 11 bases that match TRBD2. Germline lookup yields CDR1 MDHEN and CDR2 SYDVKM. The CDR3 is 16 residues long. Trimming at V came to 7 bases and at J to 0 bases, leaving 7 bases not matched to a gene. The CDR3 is CASTWGTSGYQETQYF. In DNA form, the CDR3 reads TGTGCCAGCACCTGGGGGACTAGCGGTTACCAAGAGACCCAGTACTTC. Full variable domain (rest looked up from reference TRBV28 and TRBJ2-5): DVKVTQSSRYLVKRTGEKVFLECVQDMDHENMFWYRQDPGLGLRLIYFSYDVKMKEKGDIPEGYSVSREKKERFSLILESASTNQTSMYLCASTWGTSGYQETQYFGPGTRLLVL.

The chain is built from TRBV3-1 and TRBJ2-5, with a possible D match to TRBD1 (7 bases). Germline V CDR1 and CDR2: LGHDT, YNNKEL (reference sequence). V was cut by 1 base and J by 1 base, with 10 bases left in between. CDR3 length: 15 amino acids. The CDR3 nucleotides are TGTGCCAGCAGCCAAGGCGGGACAGTCCAAGAGACCCAGTACTTC. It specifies CASSQGGTVQETQYF.

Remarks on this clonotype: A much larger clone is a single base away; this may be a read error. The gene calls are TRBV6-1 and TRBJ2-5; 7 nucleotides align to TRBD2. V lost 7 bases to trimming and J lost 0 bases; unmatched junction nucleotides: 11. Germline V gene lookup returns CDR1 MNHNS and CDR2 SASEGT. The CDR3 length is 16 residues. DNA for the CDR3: TGTGCCAGCAACGAAGGACTAGTGGTAAACCAAGAGACCCAGTACTTC. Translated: CASNEGLVVNQETQYF.